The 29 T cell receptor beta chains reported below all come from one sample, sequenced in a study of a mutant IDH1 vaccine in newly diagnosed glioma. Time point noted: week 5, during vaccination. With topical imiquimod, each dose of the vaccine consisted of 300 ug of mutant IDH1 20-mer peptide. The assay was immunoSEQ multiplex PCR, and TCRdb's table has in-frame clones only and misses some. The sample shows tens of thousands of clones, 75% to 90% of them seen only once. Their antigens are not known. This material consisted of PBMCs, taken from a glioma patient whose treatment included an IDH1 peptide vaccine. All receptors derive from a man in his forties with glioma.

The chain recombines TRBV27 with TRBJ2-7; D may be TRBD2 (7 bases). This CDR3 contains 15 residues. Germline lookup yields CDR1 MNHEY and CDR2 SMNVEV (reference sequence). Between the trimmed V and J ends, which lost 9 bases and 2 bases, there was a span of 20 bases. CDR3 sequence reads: CARGGVGDKPYEQYF. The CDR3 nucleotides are TGTGCCAGGGGGGGGGTAGGGGACAAACCCTACGAGCAGTACTTC.

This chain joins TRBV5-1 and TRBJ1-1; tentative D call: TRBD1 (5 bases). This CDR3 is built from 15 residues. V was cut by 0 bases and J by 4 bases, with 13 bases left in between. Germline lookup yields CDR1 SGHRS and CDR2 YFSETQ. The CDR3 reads CASSLGAQGGTEAFF. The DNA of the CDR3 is TGCGCCAGCAGCTTGGGGGCGCAGGGAGGCACTGAAGCTTTCTTT.

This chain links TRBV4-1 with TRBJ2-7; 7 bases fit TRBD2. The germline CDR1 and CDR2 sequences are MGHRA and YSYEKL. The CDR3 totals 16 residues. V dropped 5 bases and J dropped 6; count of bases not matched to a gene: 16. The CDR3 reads CASSLALGLPLGEQYF. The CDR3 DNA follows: TGCGCCAGCAGCTTGGCCCTGGGACTACCCCTGGGCGAGCAGTACTTC.

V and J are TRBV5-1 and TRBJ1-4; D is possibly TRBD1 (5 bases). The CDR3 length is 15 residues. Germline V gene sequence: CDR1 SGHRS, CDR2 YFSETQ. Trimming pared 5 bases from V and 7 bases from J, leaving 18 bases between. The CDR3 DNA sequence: TGCGCCAGCAGACGGGCCTGGTCAGGGAGTGAAAAACTGTTTTTT. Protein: CASRRAWSGSEKLFF.

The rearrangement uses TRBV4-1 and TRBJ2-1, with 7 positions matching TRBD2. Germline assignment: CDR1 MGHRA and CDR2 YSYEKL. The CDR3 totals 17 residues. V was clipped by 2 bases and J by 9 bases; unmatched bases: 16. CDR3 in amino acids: CASSQSSLAVPGGEQFF. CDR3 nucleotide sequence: TGCGCCAGCAGCCAATCTTCCTTAGCGGTCCCGGGGGGTGAGCAGTTCTTC.

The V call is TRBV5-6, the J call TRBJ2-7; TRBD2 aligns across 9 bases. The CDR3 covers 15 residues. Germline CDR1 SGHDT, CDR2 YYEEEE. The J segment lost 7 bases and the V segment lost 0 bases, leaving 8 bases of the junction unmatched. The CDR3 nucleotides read TGTGCCAGCAGCTTGGTGAGAGCGGGAGGAGGGGAGCAGTACTTC. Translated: CASSLVRAGGGEQYF.

This chain's CDR3 is CASSPGLAANEQFF. CDR3 nucleotide sequence: TGTGCCAGCTCACCGGGACTAGCGGCCAATGAGCAGTTCTTC. The chain carries TRBV18 and TRBJ2-1, with 11 positions matching TRBD2. The CDR3 consists of 14 residues. V trimming: 3 bases; J trimming: 6 bases; junction bases outside the gene matches: 1. CDR1 and CDR2 from the germline V gene are KGHSH and LQKENI. The full variable domain, with the rest looked up from reference TRBV18 and TRBJ2-1, is NAGVMQNPRHLVRRRGQEARLRCSPMKGHSHVYWYRQLPEEGLKFMVYLQKENIIDESGMPKERFSAEFPKEGPSILRIQQVVRGDSAAYFCASSPGLAANEQFFGPGTRLTVL.

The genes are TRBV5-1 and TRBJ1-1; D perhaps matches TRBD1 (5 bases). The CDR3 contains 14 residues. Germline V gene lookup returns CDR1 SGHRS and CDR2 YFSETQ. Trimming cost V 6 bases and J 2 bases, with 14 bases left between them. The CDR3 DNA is TGCGCCAGCATCCCAGGGTATCCAAACACTGAAGCTTTCTTT. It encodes CASIPGYPNTEAFF.

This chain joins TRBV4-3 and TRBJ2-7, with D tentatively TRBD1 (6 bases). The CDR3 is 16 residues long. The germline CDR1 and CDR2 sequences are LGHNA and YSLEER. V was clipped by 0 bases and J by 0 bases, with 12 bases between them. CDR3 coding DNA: TGCGCCAGCAGCCAAGAAAGGGACACCTACTCCTACGAGCAGTACTTC. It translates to CASSQERDTYSYEQYF.

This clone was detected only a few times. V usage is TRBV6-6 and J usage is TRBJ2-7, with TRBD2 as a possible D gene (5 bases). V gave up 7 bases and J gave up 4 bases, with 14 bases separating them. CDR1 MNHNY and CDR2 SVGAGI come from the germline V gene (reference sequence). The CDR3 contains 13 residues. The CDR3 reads CASKESTGYEQYF. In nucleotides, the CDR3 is TGTGCCAGCAAAGAGTCCACGGGATACGAGCAGTACTTC.

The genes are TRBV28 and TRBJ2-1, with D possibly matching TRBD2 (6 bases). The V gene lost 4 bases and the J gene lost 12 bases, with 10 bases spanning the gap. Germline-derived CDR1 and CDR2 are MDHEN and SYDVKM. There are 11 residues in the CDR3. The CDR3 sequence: CASSSRDSQFF. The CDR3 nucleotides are TGTGCCAGCAGTTCCCGGGACTCGCAGTTCTTC.

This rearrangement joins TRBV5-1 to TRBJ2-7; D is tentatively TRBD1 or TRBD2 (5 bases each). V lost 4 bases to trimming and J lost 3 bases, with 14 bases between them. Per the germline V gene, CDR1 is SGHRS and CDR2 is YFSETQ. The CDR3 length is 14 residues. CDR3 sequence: CASSARDPIYEQYF. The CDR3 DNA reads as TGCGCCAGCAGCGCCCGGGACCCGATCTACGAGCAGTACTTC. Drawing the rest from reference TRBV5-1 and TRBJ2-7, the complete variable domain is KAGVTQTPRYLIKTRGQQVTLSCSPISGHRSVSWYQQTPGQGLQFLFEYFSETQRNKGNFPGRFSGRQFSNSRSEMNVSTLELGDSALYLCASSARDPIYEQYFGPGTRLTVT.

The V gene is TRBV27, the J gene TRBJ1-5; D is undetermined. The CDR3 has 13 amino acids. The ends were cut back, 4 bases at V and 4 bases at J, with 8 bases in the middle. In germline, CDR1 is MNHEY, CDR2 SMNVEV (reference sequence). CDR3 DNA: TGTGCCAGCAGTTCACAGAGAAATCAGCCCCAGCATTTT. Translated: CASSSQRNQPQHF.

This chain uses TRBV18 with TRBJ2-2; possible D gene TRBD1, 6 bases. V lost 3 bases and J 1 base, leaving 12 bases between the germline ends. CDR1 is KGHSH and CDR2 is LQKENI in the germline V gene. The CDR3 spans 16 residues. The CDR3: CASSPQPGQNTGELFF. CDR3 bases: TGTGCCAGCTCACCTCAGCCGGGACAGAACACCGGGGAGCTGTTTTTT. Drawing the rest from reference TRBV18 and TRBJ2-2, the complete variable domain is NAGVMQNPRHLVRRRGQEARLRCSPMKGHSHVYWYRQLPEEGLKFMVYLQKENIIDESGMPKERFSAEFPKEGPSILRIQQVVRGDSAAYFCASSPQPGQNTGELFFGEGSRLTVL.

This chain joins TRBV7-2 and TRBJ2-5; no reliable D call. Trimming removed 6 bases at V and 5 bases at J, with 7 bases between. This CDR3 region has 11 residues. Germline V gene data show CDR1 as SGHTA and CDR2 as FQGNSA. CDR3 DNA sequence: TGTGCCAGCAGTCCAGCGGAGACCCAGTACTTC. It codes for CASSPAETQYF.

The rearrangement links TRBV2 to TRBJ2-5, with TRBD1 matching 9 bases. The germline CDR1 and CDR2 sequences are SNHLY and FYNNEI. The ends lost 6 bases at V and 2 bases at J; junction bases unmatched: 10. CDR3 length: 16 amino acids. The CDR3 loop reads CASRAGTGWGQETQYF. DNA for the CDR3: TGTGCCAGCAGGGCGGGGACAGGGTGGGGTCAAGAGACCCAGTACTTC.

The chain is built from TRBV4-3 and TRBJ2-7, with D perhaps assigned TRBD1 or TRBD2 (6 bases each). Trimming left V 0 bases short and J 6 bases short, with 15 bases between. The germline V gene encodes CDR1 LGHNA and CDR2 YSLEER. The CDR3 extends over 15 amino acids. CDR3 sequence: CASSQDRGPRGEQYF. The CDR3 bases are TGCGCCAGCAGCCAAGACAGGGGCCCGCGGGGCGAGCAGTACTTC.

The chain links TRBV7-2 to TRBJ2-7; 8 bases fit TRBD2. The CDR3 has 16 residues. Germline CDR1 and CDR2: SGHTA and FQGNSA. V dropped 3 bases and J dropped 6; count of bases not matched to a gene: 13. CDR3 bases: TGTGCCAGCAGCTTTTGGGTCGGCGGACTAGCTGGCGAGCAGTACTTC. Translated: CASSFWVGGLAGEQYF.

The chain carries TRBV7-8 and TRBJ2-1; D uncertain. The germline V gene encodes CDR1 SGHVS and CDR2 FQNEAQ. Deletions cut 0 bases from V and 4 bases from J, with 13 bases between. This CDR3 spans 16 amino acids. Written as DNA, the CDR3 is TGTGCCAGCAGCTTAGCAGCAGCCCAAGGATACAATGAGCAGTTCTTC. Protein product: CASSLAAAQGYNEQFF.

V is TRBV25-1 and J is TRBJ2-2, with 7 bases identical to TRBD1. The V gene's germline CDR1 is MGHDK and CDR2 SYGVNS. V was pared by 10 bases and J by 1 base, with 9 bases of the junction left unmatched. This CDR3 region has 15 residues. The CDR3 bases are TGTGCCAATTTCCGACAGGGCGAGAACACCGGGGAGCTGTTTTTT. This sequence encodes CANFRQGENTGELFF.

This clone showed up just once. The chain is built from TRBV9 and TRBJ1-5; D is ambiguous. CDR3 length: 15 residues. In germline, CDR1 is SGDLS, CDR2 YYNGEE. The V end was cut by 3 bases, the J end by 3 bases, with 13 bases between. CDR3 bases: TGTGCCAGCAGCGCGGGTGAAGGCCTCAATCAGCCCCAGCATTTT. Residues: CASSAGEGLNQPQHF.

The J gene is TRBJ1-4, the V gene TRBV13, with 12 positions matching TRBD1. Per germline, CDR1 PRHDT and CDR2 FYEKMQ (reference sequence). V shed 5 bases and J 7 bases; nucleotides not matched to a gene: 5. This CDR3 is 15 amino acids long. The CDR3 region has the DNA TGTGCCAGCAGCCCCCCGGGACAGGGGGCTGAAAAACTGTTTTTT. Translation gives CASSPPGQGAEKLFF. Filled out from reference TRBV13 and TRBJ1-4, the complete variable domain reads AAGVIQSPRHLIKEKRETATLKCYPIPRHDTVYWYQQGPGQDPQFLISFYEKMQSDKGSIPDRFSAQQFSDYHSELNMSSLELGDSALYFCASSPPGQGAEKLFFGSGTQLSVL.

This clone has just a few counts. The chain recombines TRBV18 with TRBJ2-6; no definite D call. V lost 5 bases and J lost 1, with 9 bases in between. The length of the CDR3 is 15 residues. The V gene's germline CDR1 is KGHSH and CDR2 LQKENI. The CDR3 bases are TGTGCCAGCTCAAATGACGGGTCTGGGGCCAACGTCCTGACTTTC. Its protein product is CASSNDGSGANVLTF.

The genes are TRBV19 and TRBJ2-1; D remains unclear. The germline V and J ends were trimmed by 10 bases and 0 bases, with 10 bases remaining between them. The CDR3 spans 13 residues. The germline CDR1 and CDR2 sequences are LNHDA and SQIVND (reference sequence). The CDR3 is CATSPSSYNEQFF. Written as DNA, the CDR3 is TGTGCCACCTCGCCTAGCTCCTACAATGAGCAGTTCTTC.

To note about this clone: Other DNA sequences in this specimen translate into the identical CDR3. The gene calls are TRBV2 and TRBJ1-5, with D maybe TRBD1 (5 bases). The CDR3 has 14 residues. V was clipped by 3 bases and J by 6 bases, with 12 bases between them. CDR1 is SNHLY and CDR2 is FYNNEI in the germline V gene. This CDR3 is CASSENQGSQPQHF. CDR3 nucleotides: TGTGCCAGCAGTGAGAATCAGGGTAGTCAGCCCCAGCATTTT. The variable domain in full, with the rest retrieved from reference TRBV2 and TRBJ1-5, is EPEVTQTPSHQVTQMGQEVILRCVPISNHLYFYWYRQILGQKVEFLVSFYNNEISEKSEIFDDQFSVERPDGSNFTLKIRSTKLEDSAMYFCASSENQGSQPQHFGDGTRLSIL.

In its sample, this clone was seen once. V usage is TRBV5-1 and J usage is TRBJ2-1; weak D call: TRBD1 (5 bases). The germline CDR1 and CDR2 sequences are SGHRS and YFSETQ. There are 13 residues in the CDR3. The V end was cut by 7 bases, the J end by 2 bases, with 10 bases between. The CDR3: CASQSTAYNEQFF. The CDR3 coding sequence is TGCGCCAGCCAATCGACAGCCTACAATGAGCAGTTCTTC.

As DNA, the CDR3 is TGTGCCAGCAGGCTTCGACGGGAGGCGGGCCAAGAGACCCAGTACTTC. Protein sequence: CASRLRREAGQETQYF. The chain employs TRBV6-6 and TRBJ2-5; 7 bases fit TRBD2. J lost 1 base, V lost 6 bases, and 11 bases had no gene match. The CDR3 has 16 amino acids. The germline V gene has CDR1 MNHNY and CDR2 SVGAGI (reference sequence).

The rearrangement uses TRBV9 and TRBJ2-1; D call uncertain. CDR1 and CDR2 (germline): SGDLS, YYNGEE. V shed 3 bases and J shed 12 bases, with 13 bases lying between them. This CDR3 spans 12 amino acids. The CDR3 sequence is CASSGPWDAQFF. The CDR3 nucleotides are TGTGCCAGCAGCGGACCCTGGGATGCGCAGTTCTTC.

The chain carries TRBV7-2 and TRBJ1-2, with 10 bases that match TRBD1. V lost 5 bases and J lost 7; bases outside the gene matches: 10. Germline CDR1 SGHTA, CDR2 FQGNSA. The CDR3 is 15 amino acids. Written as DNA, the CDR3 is TGTGCCAGCAGCCGAGAGGGGACAGGGGCCTCTGGCTACACCTTC. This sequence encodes CASSREGTGASGYTF.